The entry that follows covers one T cell receptor (beta chain) sequence. What it binds is unknown. This entry belongs to a study of CD8 T cells in ankylosing spondylitis. Findings and caveats of the study: Ankylosing spondylitis blood appeared to be characterized by a TCR beta motif of under ten highly homologous variants. Disease-linked clones displayed a CD8+ phenotype and appeared relatively rarely in peripheral blood.

The CDR3 extends over 13 amino acids. V was pared by 4 bases and J by 7 bases, with 13 bases between. Germline CDR1 is SGHTA and CDR2 is FQGTGA. In making TCR beta libraries, quantitative 5'-RACE with molecular barcodes was used. Each CDR3 protein gets one entry after TCRdb re-called the 5' RACE reads with MiXCR. The table has about 700,000 distinct CDR3 sequences, over 15% seen once. V gene TRBV7-3 combines with J gene TRBJ2-5; tentatively, D is TRBD2 (6 bases). The TCR comes from a male donor with ankylosing spondylitis. Sequencing input: blood, either unsorted or a sorted T cell fraction (not recorded which). The CDR3 protein is CASSWTPEGTQYF. DNA for the CDR3: TGTGCCAGCAGCTGGACACCGGAGGGGACCCAGTACTTC.